This T cell receptor (beta chain) was obtained from a study of control samples from healthy donors and cancer patients. Germline values: CDR1 GTSNPN, CDR2 SVGIG (reference sequence). Trimming took 0 bases from V and 7 from J; bases not matched to a gene: 6. The CDR3 consists of 14 residues. This clone was seen only a few times. TCRdb keeps only in-frame clones here, not all; method: immunoSEQ multiplex PCR. The table includes about 120,000 clones, about 93% detected once. The receptor was isolated from a man aged 30 to 45 in good health. Material: blood. The rearrangement uses TRBV30 and TRBJ2-1; 7 positions agree with TRBD1. The CDR3 loop reads CAWSVGRGTNEQFF. The CDR3 DNA reads as TGTGCCTGGAGTGTAGGCAGGGGGACGAATGAGCAGTTCTTC.